These 28 T cell receptor beta chains came from one sample sequenced in a study of regulatory T cells in long-lasting Graves disease. Time point: newly diagnosed GD, antithyroid drugs for less than 3 months. RNA isolated from PBMCs was used to make the TCR library. Arm-PCR with iRepertoire HTBI primers amplified the CDR3 regions for these TCR beta libraries. TCRdb independently ran MiXCR on the multiplex PCR reads; one entry per CDR3 protein. The data show around 360,000 distinct CDR3 sequences, 15% to 20% seen once. The sample was also linked to a second study, of T cells in Graves' hyperthyroidism and ophthalmopathy.

This sample comprised peripheral blood mononuclear cells (PBMCs), obtained at new diagnosis, from a patient treated with antithyroid drugs. These receptors all stem from a young woman with Graves disease.

This clonotype has at least ten counts. The chain is built from TRBV12-3 or TRBV12-4 and TRBJ1-2; TRBD1 agrees at 7 bases. The CDR3 contains 15 residues. V dropped 6 bases and J dropped 4; count of bases not matched to a gene: 11. The CDR3, as DNA: TGTGCCAGCAGCTCCCCGGGACAGACTTCCTATGGCTACACCTTC. As protein: CASSSPGQTSYGYTF.

On this clonotype itself: One end of the junction fails to match germline, which may point to a read error. The chain has TRBV7-9 and TRBJ1-1, with 8 bases matching TRBD1. Looked up from germline, CDR1 is SEHNR and CDR2 is FQNEAQ (reference sequence). The CDR3 runs to 16 residues. CDR3 residues: CASSLAGTGKRLEAFF. The CDR3, as DNA: TGTGCCAGCAGCCTAGCCGGGACAGGAAAAAGGCTAGAAGCTTTCTTT.

In this sample, this clonotype turned up many times. The genes are TRBV7-3 and TRBJ2-3; 13 nucleotides align to TRBD2. The V segment lost 5 bases and the J segment 6 bases; nucleotides outside the gene matches: 8. The CDR3 has 16 residues. Germline V CDR1 and CDR2: SGHTA, FQGTGA. The CDR3 bases are TGTGCCAGCAGCCAAGGACTAGCGGGGGCGTTTGATACGCAGTATTTT. Residues: CASSQGLAGAFDTQYF.

Concerning this clonotype: A much larger clone differs from this one at a single base, so this may be a read error. The CDR3 bases are TGTGCCAACAGTTTTTGGGACAGGGGGGCCTCTGGGGCCAACGTCCTGACTTTC. Translated: CANSFWDRGASGANVLTF. The chain recombines TRBV28 with TRBJ2-6, with 11 bases fitting TRBD1. The CDR3 loop spans 18 amino acids. Germline CDR1 is MDHEN and CDR2 is SYDVKM.

Many counts were recorded for this clonotype. The V and J genes are TRBV7-9 and TRBJ1-3; no clear D gene. V lost 6 bases to trimming and J lost 3 bases, with 12 bases between them. The CDR3 has 14 residues. Germline assignment: CDR1 SEHNR and CDR2 FQNEAQ (reference sequence). CDR3 sequence reads: CASRSGGFGNTIYF. In DNA, the CDR3 is TGTGCCAGCAGGAGTGGAGGTTTTGGAAACACCATATATTTT. Together with reference TRBV7-9 and TRBJ1-3, the CDR3 gives the full variable domain: DTGVSQNPRHKITKRGQNVTFRCDPISEHNRLYWYRQTLGQGPEFLTYFQNEAQLEKSRLLSDRFSAERPKGSFSTLEIQRTEQGDSAMYLCASRSGGFGNTIYFGEGSWLTVV.

Worth noting for this clonotype: It may be a read error: a sequence one base away is much more abundant. This sequence joins TRBV3-1 and TRBJ1-5; D is ambiguous. Trimming took 1 base from V and 6 from J, leaving 13 bases between them. The germline V gene encodes CDR1 LGHDT and CDR2 YNNKEL (reference sequence). The CDR3 runs to 15 residues. The CDR3 DNA is TGTGCCAGCAGCCAAGGTGCTCCCTCCGGTCAGCCCCAGCATTTT. Amino acid sequence: CASSQGAPSGQPQHF.

This clonotype appeared many times. The V gene is TRBV20-1, the J gene TRBJ2-7; 11 nucleotides line up with TRBD1. Trimming took 5 bases from V and 9 from J; bases not matched to a gene: 6. The CDR3 has 12 amino acids. Germline V gene lookup returns CDR1 DFQATT and CDR2 SNEGSKA (reference sequence). This CDR3 is CSAPGQGAGQYF. Here the CDR3 DNA reads TGCAGTGCTCCAGGACAGGGGGCAGGGCAGTACTTC.

V gene TRBV6-1 combines with J gene TRBJ2-2; a weak D match, TRBD2 (6 bases). Germline lookup yields CDR1 MNHNS and CDR2 SASEGT. V shed 5 bases and J shed 5 bases, with 9 bases lying between them. The CDR3 has 13 amino acids. Written as DNA, the CDR3 is TGTGCCAGCAGTCTAGCGAGTACCGGGGAGCTGTTTTTT. Its translation: CASSLASTGELFF.

For this clonotype: Likely a read error: the CDR3 ends without its conserved phenylalanine or tryptophan. This chain uses TRBV20-1 with TRBJ2-1, with 9 bases matching TRBD2. The CDR3 extends over 17 amino acids. The germline gives CDR1 DFQATT, CDR2 SNEGSKA (reference sequence). The trim removed 0 bases at V and 8 bases at J, leaving 14 bases unmatched. The CDR3 spells CSARDQGAGGGRDEQFL. As DNA, the CDR3 is TGCAGTGCTAGAGATCAAGGCGCGGGGGGGGGCCGGGATGAGCAGTTCCTC.

This clonotype was counted many times. This chain connects TRBV2 to TRBJ1-1; maybe TRBD1 (5 bases). Trimming took off 6 bases at V and 8 bases at J, with 22 bases between the two ends. The CDR3 consists of 15 residues. CDR1 is SNHLY and CDR2 is FYNNEI in the germline V gene. CDR3 amino acids: CASRNRDLLGIEAFF. DNA of the CDR3: TGTGCCAGCAGGAATCGGGACCTGCTAGGAATCGAAGCTTTCTTT.

J is TRBJ2-7 and V is TRBV7-9, with D perhaps TRBD1 or TRBD2 (5 bases each). Trimming left V 5 bases short and J 2 bases short, with 19 bases between. The CDR3 sequence is 16 residues long. The germline V gene has CDR1 SEHNR and CDR2 FQNEAQ (reference sequence). CDR3 amino acids: CASSAVGSGPAYEQYF. The CDR3 DNA is TGTGCCAGCAGCGCAGTGGGCTCGGGGCCGGCCTACGAGCAGTACTTC. Full variable domain (remainder filled in from reference TRBV7-9 and TRBJ2-7): DTGVSQNPRHKITKRGQNVTFRCDPISEHNRLYWYRQTLGQGPEFLTYFQNEAQLEKSRLLSDRFSAERPKGSFSTLEIQRTEQGDSAMYLCASSAVGSGPAYEQYFGPGTRLTVT.

In its sample, this clonotype was seen many times. V is TRBV12-3 or TRBV12-4 and J is TRBJ2-1; the match to TRBD2 covers 10 bases. The CDR3 has 17 residues. With 2 bases clipped from V and 5 bases from J, the junction kept 9 bases outside the gene matches. For the CDR3, the DNA is TGTGCCAGCAGTTTAAGCCCTAGCGGGGGTGGGCACAATGAGCAGTTCTTC. Translated: CASSLSPSGGGHNEQFF.

This clonotype came up many times. The J gene is TRBJ2-7, the V gene TRBV5-1; 9 bases line up with TRBD1. The J segment lost 6 bases and the V segment lost 7 bases, leaving 8 bases of the junction unmatched. The CDR3 totals 13 residues. Germline values: CDR1 SGHRS, CDR2 YFSETQ. For the CDR3, the DNA is TGCGCCAGCTCCGGGACAGGGCTCTCCGAGCAGTACTTC. Its protein product is CASSGTGLSEQYF.

The sample holds many counts of this clonotype. V and J are TRBV2 and TRBJ2-2; 15 bases map to TRBD2. The length of the CDR3 is 16 residues. Germline V gene data show CDR1 as SNHLY and CDR2 as FYNNEI. The ends lost 5 bases at V and 6 bases at J; junction bases unmatched: 4. CDR3 in DNA: TGTGCCAGCAGTCAGTGGACTAGCGGGAGGGCCGGGGAGCTGTTTTTT. Its protein is CASSQWTSGRAGELFF. The full variable domain, in which reference TRBV2 and TRBJ2-2 provide the parts outside the CDR3, is EPEVTQTPSHQVTQMGQEVILRCVPISNHLYFYWYRQILGQKVEFLVSFYNNEISEKSEIFDDQFSVERPDGSNFTLKIRSTKLEDSAMYFCASSQWTSGRAGELFFGEGSRLTVL.

A remark on this clonotype: This may be a read error, as it is one base from a much larger clone. The chain couples TRBV7-2 to TRBJ2-2; 7 positions agree with TRBD2. From germline, CDR1 is SGHTA and CDR2 FQGNSA. The CDR3 has 12 residues. CDR3 protein: CVSTGGYGELFF. The CDR3 DNA follows: TGTGTCAGCACCGGGGGGTACGGGGAGCTGTTTTTT.

This clonotype was counted only a few times. The chain recombines TRBV19 with TRBJ1-5, with D perhaps TRBD1 (6 bases). Germline CDR1 LNHDA, CDR2 SQIVND (reference sequence). V lost 7 bases, J lost 2 bases, and 18 bases lay in between. There are 16 residues in the CDR3. The CDR3 nucleotides are TGTGCCAGTACCACCGACAGGTACAGGGGCAATCAGCCCCAGCATTTT. The encoded protein is CASTTDRYRGNQPQHF.

Ten or more counts support this clonotype. The V gene is TRBV18, the J gene TRBJ1-3; D gene uncertain. CDR1 is KGHSH and CDR2 is LQKENI in the germline V gene. The CDR3 totals 15 residues. Trimming removed 3 bases from V and 0 bases from J, with 9 bases in between. The CDR3 loop reads CASSPQGSSGNTIYF. CDR3 nucleotides: TGTGCCAGCTCACCCCAAGGGAGCTCTGGAAACACCATATATTTT.

This clonotype was seen ten or more times. The genes are TRBV2 and TRBJ1-5; the match to TRBD1 covers 7 bases. The V segment lost 8 bases and the J segment 5 bases; nucleotides outside the gene matches: 3. CDR1 SNHLY and CDR2 FYNNEI come from the germline V gene. There are 12 residues in the CDR3. The CDR3 region is CASRDRDQPQHF. The CDR3 DNA is TGTGCCAGCCGCGACAGGGATCAGCCCCAGCATTTT.

Ten or more counts support this clonotype. The chain carries TRBV7-2 and TRBJ2-7; a weak D match, TRBD1 (6 bases). CDR3 length: 15 amino acids. Germline-derived CDR1 and CDR2 are SGHTA and FQGNSA. V gave up 2 bases and J gave up 2 bases, with 13 bases separating them. In DNA, the CDR3 is TGTGCCAGCAGCTTAATCCCGACAGGAGCCTACGAGCAGTACTTC. Translating gives CASSLIPTGAYEQYF.

The V and J genes are TRBV12-3 or TRBV12-4 and TRBJ2-5, with 9 bases that match TRBD1. This CDR3 spans 15 amino acids. The V gene end was trimmed by 6 bases and the J gene end by 7 bases; junction bases not matched to a gene: 12. CDR3 DNA sequence: TGTGCCAGCAGCTCCGGGACAGGGTCAGAGGGGACCCAGTACTTC. Encoded protein: CASSSGTGSEGTQYF.

This clonotype was seen many times. The gene calls are TRBV5-1 and TRBJ2-7; D is undetermined. The CDR3 sequence is 12 residues long. V dropped 6 bases and J dropped 0 bases, with 7 bases sitting between them. Germline CDR1 reads SGHRS; CDR2 reads YFSETQ. CDR3 protein: CASMGNSYEQYF. The DNA of the CDR3 is TGCGCCAGCATGGGGAACTCCTACGAGCAGTACTTC.

This chain joins TRBV20-1 and TRBJ1-1; maybe TRBD1 (6 bases). In germline, CDR1 is DFQATT, CDR2 SNEGSKA (reference sequence). V was cut by 3 bases and J by 2 bases, with 13 bases left in between. The CDR3 covers 14 residues. CDR3 residues: CSARTGDRNTEAFF. The CDR3 DNA is TGCAGTGCTAGGACAGGTGATCGAAACACTGAAGCTTTCTTT.

V and J are TRBV19 and TRBJ2-6; D ambiguous. The CDR3 has 13 residues. The V gene lost 6 bases and the J gene lost 0 bases, with 3 bases spanning the gap. CDR1 LNHDA and CDR2 SQIVND come from the germline V gene (reference sequence). CDR3 in amino acids: CASRVSGANVLTF. CDR3 DNA sequence: TGTGCCAGTAGGGTCTCTGGGGCCAACGTCCTGACTTTC.

J is TRBJ2-5 and V is TRBV5-4, with D possibly matching TRBD2 (6 bases). The germline V and J ends were trimmed by 4 bases and 5 bases, with 12 bases remaining between them. The CDR3 has 13 residues. Germline V lookup: CDR1 SGHNT, CDR2 YYREEE (reference sequence). The CDR3 loop is CASSGLLTETQYF. CDR3 DNA sequence: TGTGCCAGCAGCGGACTACTGACGGAGACCCAGTACTTC.

This chain joins TRBV28 and TRBJ1-5; D is unclear. Germline CDR1 reads MDHEN; CDR2 reads SYDVKM. CDR3 length equals 13 residues. V dropped 5 bases and J dropped 0 bases, with 5 bases sitting between them. The CDR3 region is CASSEISNQPQHF. In DNA form, the CDR3 reads TGTGCCAGCAGTGAGATTAGCAATCAGCCCCAGCATTTT.

This clonotype was recorded a few times. DNA for the CDR3: TGCGCCAGCAGCTTGCCCCTGGGAGACACCGGGGAGCTGTTTTTT. Its translation is CASSLPLGDTGELFF. The chain has TRBV5-1 and TRBJ2-2; D is perhaps TRBD2 (5 bases). With 1 base removed from V and 3 bases from J, the gap between germline ends came to 10 bases. Germline CDR1 SGHRS, CDR2 YFSETQ. This CDR3 has 15 amino acids. The whole variable domain, filled in from reference TRBV5-1 and TRBJ2-2, reads KAGVTQTPRYLIKTRGQQVTLSCSPISGHRSVSWYQQTPGQGLQFLFEYFSETQRNKGNFPGRFSGRQFSNSRSEMNVSTLELGDSALYLCASSLPLGDTGELFFGEGSRLTVL.

This clonotype was detected many times. The chain uses TRBV28 and TRBJ2-1; D perhaps matches TRBD2 (5 bases). The CDR3 length is 11 residues. V lost 2 bases and J 12 bases, leaving 8 bases between the germline ends. From germline, CDR1 is MDHEN and CDR2 SYDVKM. This CDR3 is CASSLARGQFF. The DNA for the CDR3 is TGTGCCAGCAGTTTAGCCCGGGGGCAGTTCTTC.

The rearrangement joins TRBV20-1 to TRBJ2-4; 11 positions agree with TRBD2. Germline CDR1 and CDR2: DFQATT and SNEGSKA (reference sequence). This CDR3 has 13 amino acids. With V trimmed by 6 bases and J by 7 bases, 5 bases remained unmatched. The CDR3, as DNA: TGCAGTGCGCCTACTAGCGGGAGTAACATTCAGTACTTC. Translating gives CSAPTSGSNIQYF.